Sequencing of this T cell receptor beta chain was carried out in a study of human T cells and chemical hapten exposure. The junction had 5 bases not matched to a gene; V was cut back by 6 bases and J by 3 bases. The germline CDR1 and CDR2 sequences are KGHSH and LQKENI. The CDR3 consists of 14 residues. Indicated time point: patch test 1, 2 weeks after DPC sensitization. The sample's treatment: therapeutic diphenylcyclopropenone sensitization with weekly scalp DPC. TCRdb recomputed calls from the RACE reads with MiXCR, one row per CDR3 protein. In the table there are fewer than 100,000 distinct CDR3 sequences, over 9.5% of which are singletons.

The J gene is TRBJ2-4, the V gene TRBV18; 7 positions agree with TRBD2. The sequence derives from a woman in her fifties or sixties with alopecia areata. Some clones in this sample may be carry-over from other donors' samples. The sequencing used whole blood, collected in connection with sensitization to the hapten diphenylcyclopropenone (DPC). CDR3: CASSPAGFKNIQYF. For the CDR3, the DNA is TGTGCCAGCTCGCCAGCGGGGTTCAAAAACATTCAGTACTTC. Based on the CDR3 plus reference TRBV18 and TRBJ2-4, the full variable domain is NAGVMQNPRHLVRRRGQEARLRCSPMKGHSHVYWYRQLPEEGLKFMVYLQKENIIDESGMPKERFSAEFPKEGPSILRIQQVVRGDSAAYFCASSPAGFKNIQYFGAGTRLSVL.